These T cell receptor beta chains were read from a single sample in a study of beta chain features in type 1 diabetes. Measured with immunoSEQ multiplex PCR; TCRdb has only the in-frame clones, and not every one. The data show a few hundred thousand clones, around 10% seen once. Sequenced: central memory CD4+ T cells from blood. The receptors originated from a man aged 25-40 years with type 1 diabetes. Each CDR3 is given with its conserved first and last residue. The D gene is left open where the match is weak. Not every row has a clone size; where given, it reads once, few, many or a size class.

d_gene | abundance | j_gene | v_gene | CDR3aa | CDR3nt
TRBD2 | - | TRBJ2-1 | TRBV6-6 | CAISESTSGENEQFF | TGTGCCATCAGTGAGTCGACTAGCGGGGAAAATGAGCAGTTCTTC
TRBD2 | many | TRBJ2-3 | TRBV18 | CASSPVAGGTDTQYF | TGTGCCAGCTCACCCGTAGCGGGAGGAACCGATACGCAGTATTTT
- | few | TRBJ1-1 | TRBV7-3 | CASSLTRDTEAFF | TGTGCCAGCAGCTTAACCAGGGACACTGAAGCTTTCTTT
- | few | TRBJ2-2 | TRBV18 | CASSPAGARTGELFF | TGTGCCAGCTCACCTGCAGGGGCACGGACCGGGGAGCTGTTTTTT
- | - | TRBJ2-5 | TRBV19 | CASRKTSQETQYF | TGTGCCAGTAGGAAGACATCGCAAGAGACCCAGTACTTC
TRBD2 | - | TRBJ2-7 | TRBV18 | CASSGTSGSYEQYF | TGTGCCAGCTCTGGGACTAGCGGATCCTACGAGCAGTACTTC
TRBD1 | - | TRBJ2-4 | TRBV5-1 | CASSSRGMENIQYF | TGCGCCAGCAGCTCCAGGGGGATGGAAAACATTCAGTACTTC
- | - | TRBJ1-4 | TRBV4-2 | CASSQDPIRGNQKLFF | TGTGCCAGCAGCCAAGATCCCATCAGGGGTAATCAAAAACTGTTTTTT
- | - | TRBJ2-2 | TRBV6-5 | CASSSTGTRSGELFF | TGTGCCAGCAGTTCCACCGGGACCCGTAGCGGGGAGCTGTTTTTT
- | few | TRBJ2-5 | TRBV7-9 | CASSEQRDQETQYF | TGTGCCAGCAGTGAACAGCGGGACCAAGAGACCCAGTACTTC
- | - | TRBJ1-1 | TRBV6-5 | CASEDMNTEAFF | TGTGCCAGCGAAGACATGAACACTGAAGCTTTCTTT
- | - | TRBJ2-1 | TRBV7-2 | CASSLARGWEQFF | TGTGCCAGCAGCTTGGCCCGAGGGTGGGAGCAGTTCTTC
- | - | TRBJ1-2 | TRBV2 | CASSEGPYYGYTF | TGTGCCAGCAGTGAAGGGCCGTACTATGGCTACACCTTC
- | - | TRBJ1-2 | TRBV6-6 | CASSRVDHGYTF | TGTGCCAGCTCCAGGGTAGATCATGGCTACACCTTC
- | few | TRBJ1-1 | TRBV5-1 | CASTEPDWNTEAFF | TGCGCCAGCACCGAACCGGACTGGAACACTGAAGCTTTCTTT
- | many | TRBJ1-3 | TRBV18 | CASSPPPSMISGNTIYF | TGTGCCAGCTCACCACCGCCCAGCATGATCTCTGGAAACACCATATATTTT
- | - | TRBJ2-4 | TRBV30 | CAWSVVLKRIQYF | TGTGCCTGGAGTGTAGTCCTCAAAAGGATTCAGTACTTC
- | - | TRBJ2-6 | TRBV7-8 | CASSLGEAGANVLTF | TGTGCCAGCAGCTTGGGGGAAGCTGGGGCCAACGTCCTGACTTTC
- | few | TRBJ2-5 | TRBV4-3 | CASSQAPAETQYF | TGCGCCAGCAGCCAAGCGCCCGCGGAGACCCAGTACTTC
TRBD1 | - | TRBJ2-7 | TRBV28 | CASRTQGALLEQYF | TGTGCCAGCAGGACACAGGGGGCTCTTCTCGAGCAGTACTTC
TRBD1 | many | TRBJ1-2 | TRBV7-3 | CASSSTGGSYGYTF | TGTGCCAGCAGCTCGACAGGGGGAAGCTATGGCTACACCTTC
TRBD1 | - | TRBJ2-2 | TRBV7-2 | CASSSQGFAGELFF | TGTGCCAGCAGCTCACAGGGGTTCGCCGGGGAGCTGTTTTTT
- | few | TRBJ2-7 | TRBV6-1 | CASSLAPGEYEQYF | TGTGCCAGCAGCCTAGCCCCGGGAGAGTACGAGCAGTACTTC
- | few | TRBJ2-5 | TRBV30 | CAWSGVPETQYF | TGTGCCTGGAGCGGGGTTCCAGAGACCCAGTACTTC
- | - | TRBJ1-1 | TRBV7-2 | CASSFNTRGEAFF | TGTGCCAGCAGCTTCAACACGCGGGGTGAAGCTTTCTTT
- | - | TRBJ2-1 | TRBV5-1 | CASSPGGDNEQFF | TGCGCCAGCAGCCCCGGCGGAGACAATGAGCAGTTCTTC
- | few | TRBJ2-7 | TRBV27 | CASSLKFGDEQYF | TGTGCCAGCAGTTTAAAGTTCGGCGACGAGCAGTACTTC
TRBD1 | - | TRBJ2-3 | TRBV7-3 | CASSNRGTEDTQYF | TGTGCCAGCAGCAACAGGGGAACGGAGGATACGCAGTATTTT
TRBD2 | - | TRBJ2-1 | TRBV11-1 | CASSLSTGTSAFRGNEQFF | TGTGCCAGCAGCTTGTCGACCGGGACTAGCGCCTTTCGCGGGAATGAGCAGTTCTTC
- | - | TRBJ2-5 | TRBV28 | CASSLFGQTQETQYF | TGTGCCAGCAGTTTATTCGGGCAGACTCAAGAGACCCAGTACTTC